This entry lists 26 T cell receptor beta chains sequenced from one sample in a study of T cell responses to AZD1222 COVID-19 vaccine. Libraries were prepared by immunoSEQ multiplex PCR; TCRdb keeps only in-frame clonotypes and omits some of them. The sample contains about 100,000 clones, more than 75% of which appear only once. Here the sequenced sample was peripheral blood, taken on day 0 of AZD1222 vaccination. The receptors stem from an adult in good health.

The chain joins TRBV7-2 to TRBJ2-2, with 8 bases matching TRBD2. V was pared by 5 bases and J by 3 bases, with 2 bases of the junction left unmatched. The germline CDR1 and CDR2 sequences are SGHTA and FQGNSA. This CDR3 has 14 amino acids. The CDR3: CASSRGGHTGELFF. CDR3 bases: TGTGCCAGCAGCCGGGGGGGCCACACCGGGGAGCTGTTTTTT.

The V gene is TRBV12-3 or TRBV12-4, the J gene TRBJ1-1, with 7 bases fitting TRBD1. V lost 6 bases and J lost 7; bases outside the gene matches: 5. This CDR3 comprises 12 residues. CDR3 coding DNA: TGTGCCAGCAGCCGACAGGGCATTGAAGCTTTCTTT. The encoded protein is CASSRQGIEAFF.

The J gene is TRBJ2-5, the V gene TRBV19; 10 bases fit TRBD1. The CDR3 contains 13 residues. With 6 bases clipped from V and 5 bases from J, the junction kept 3 bases outside the gene matches. Germline V gene sequence: CDR1 LNHDA, CDR2 SQIVND (reference sequence). The CDR3 DNA follows: TGTGCCAGTAGCGGACAGGGGGGGGAGACCCAGTACTTC. It codes for CASSGQGGETQYF. The whole variable domain, filled in from reference TRBV19 and TRBJ2-5, reads DGGITQSPKYLFRKEGQNVTLSCEQNLNHDAMYWYRQDPGQGLRLIYYSQIVNDFQKGDIAEGYSVSREKKESFPLTVTSAQKNPTAFYLCASSGQGGETQYFGPGTRLLVL.

The chain recombines TRBV5-1 with TRBJ1-6; TRBD1 matches 12 bases. With 4 bases clipped from V and 8 bases from J, the junction kept 4 bases outside the gene matches. Germline V gene lookup returns CDR1 SGHRS and CDR2 YFSETQ. This CDR3 is built from 15 residues. DNA for the CDR3: TGCGCCAGCAGCCCAGGGACAGGGGGCTATTCACCCCTCCACTTT. Its protein is CASSPGTGGYSPLHF.

The J gene is TRBJ1-4, the V gene TRBV6-5; D gene unclear. In germline, CDR1 is MNHEY, CDR2 SVGAGI. The V end lost 6 bases, the J end lost 7 bases, and 18 bases lay between the germline ends. The CDR3 loop spans 15 amino acids. The CDR3 sequence is CASSRGWRAGEKLFF. DNA of the CDR3: TGTGCCAGCAGCCGCGGCTGGAGGGCAGGTGAAAAACTGTTTTTT.

The chain couples TRBV4-1 to TRBJ1-5; no clear D gene. The CDR3 is 18 residues long. CDR1 and CDR2 (germline): MGHRA, YSYEKL. V lost 0 bases and J lost 1, with 16 bases in between. The CDR3 DNA reads as TGCGCCAGCAGCCAAGATAATAAAGGTGTGGGAAGCAATCAGCCCCAGCATTTT. Translating gives CASSQDNKGVGSNQPQHF.

The J gene is TRBJ1-2, the V gene TRBV5-1; D is unresolved. CDR1 and CDR2 (germline): SGHRS, YFSETQ. V was cut by 0 bases and J by 5 bases, with 23 bases left in between. The CDR3 has 18 amino acids. CDR3 DNA sequence: TGCGCCAGCAGCTTGGAGGGTCATGACTTTCCTTACACTTATGGCTACACCTTC. It encodes CASSLEGHDFPYTYGYTF.

The chain is built from TRBV27 and TRBJ1-1, with 8 nucleotides matching TRBD1. V gave up 4 bases and J gave up 4 bases; unmatched junction bases: 2. Germline V gene sequence: CDR1 MNHEY, CDR2 SMNVEV (reference sequence). The CDR3 contains 13 residues. The CDR3 DNA reads TGTGCCAGCAGTTACAGGGGGGGCACTGAAGCTTTCTTT. The encoded protein is CASSYRGGTEAFF.

The rearrangement links TRBV14 to TRBJ1-5, with 8 positions matching TRBD1. Germline V gene sequence: CDR1 SGHDN, CDR2 FVKESK. V lost 2 bases and J lost 6; bases outside the gene matches: 6. The CDR3 runs to 15 residues. The CDR3, as DNA: TGTGCCAGCAGCCAATCAGGGGGCTGGGGTCAGCCCCAGCATTTT. Its protein product is CASSQSGGWGQPQHF.

The CDR3 DNA sequence: TGCAGTGCTAGTCCCTCCTATAATTCACCCCTCCACTTT. Amino acids: CSASPSYNSPLHF. The chain combines TRBV20-1 with TRBJ1-6, with D unclear. CDR3 length: 13 residues. The V end was cut by 3 bases, the J end by 0 bases, with 3 bases between. CDR1 is DFQATT and CDR2 is SNEGSKA in the germline V gene (reference sequence).

The chain is built from TRBV7-2 and TRBJ1-1; no definite D call. The CDR3 runs to 14 residues. The germline CDR1 and CDR2 sequences are SGHTA and FQGNSA. Trimming removed 0 bases at V and 4 bases at J, with 9 bases between. The CDR3 spells CASSLAGLGTEAFF. For the CDR3, the DNA is TGTGCCAGCAGCTTAGCAGGGCTTGGCACTGAAGCTTTCTTT.

This clone turned up a few times. V and J are TRBV2 and TRBJ1-1, with 7 bases lining up with TRBD1. J lost 2 bases, V lost 3 bases, and 3 bases had no gene match. The CDR3 has 14 amino acids. The germline V gene encodes CDR1 SNHLY and CDR2 FYNNEI. The CDR3 bases are TGTGCCAGCAGTGACCGACAGGGAAACACTGAAGCTTTCTTT. This encodes CASSDRQGNTEAFF.

This clone occurred once. This chain joins TRBV7-8 and TRBJ2-3; perhaps TRBD2 as D (5 bases). This CDR3 comprises 15 residues. Germline V CDR1 and CDR2: SGHVS, FQNEAQ. V lost 5 bases, J lost 0 bases, and 12 bases lay in between. The CDR3 region has the DNA TGTGCCAGCAGCGGACTCCGGAGCAGCACAGATACGCAGTATTTT. Its protein product is CASSGLRSSTDTQYF.

This clone appeared a few times. This chain links TRBV18 with TRBJ1-4; a possible D gene is TRBD1 (5 bases). There are 13 residues in the CDR3. V was trimmed by 2 bases and J by 7 bases, leaving 8 bases between them. Germline V CDR1 and CDR2: KGHSH, LQKENI. The CDR3 DNA follows: TGTGCCAGCTCACCAGACAGCGGTGAAAAACTGTTTTTT. Protein sequence: CASSPDSGEKLFF.

This clone was seen a few times. The rearrangement uses TRBV29-1 and TRBJ2-7; tentatively, D is TRBD1 (5 bases). Trimming stripped 6 bases from V and 3 bases from J, with 15 bases between. The CDR3 is made up of 13 amino acids. The germline V gene encodes CDR1 SQVTM and CDR2 ANQGSEA. CDR3 in DNA: TGCAGCGTCTCCCAGGGTATCGACTACGAGCAGTACTTC. Translated: CSVSQGIDYEQYF.

The chain has TRBV27 and TRBJ2-1, with TRBD2 matching 10 bases. The V gene's germline CDR1 is MNHEY and CDR2 SMNVEV (reference sequence). V lost 11 bases, J lost 9 bases, and 10 bases stayed unmatched. The CDR3 loop spans 13 amino acids. CDR3 nucleotides: TGTGCCGCGACTAAGCGGGGGGGCAGTGAGCAGTTCTTC. Translating it yields CAATKRGGSEQFF.

The V gene is TRBV11-2, the J gene TRBJ2-5; 8 bases agree with TRBD1. Germline assignment: CDR1 SGHAT and CDR2 FQNNGV. The V and J ends lost 0 bases and 5 bases, in that order; junction bases with no gene match: 5. The CDR3 consists of 15 residues. CDR3 sequence reads: CASSLDRTGSETQYF. CDR3 nucleotides: TGTGCCAGCAGCTTAGATAGGACAGGGTCGGAGACCCAGTACTTC.

Only one count was recorded for this clone. The V and J genes are TRBV27 and TRBJ1-6, with a possible D match to TRBD1 (5 bases). CDR1 is MNHEY and CDR2 is SMNVEV in the germline V gene (reference sequence). Between the trimmed V and J ends, which lost 5 bases and 0 bases, there was a span of 14 bases. The CDR3 runs to 17 residues. This chain's CDR3 is CASSIRGTSSYNSPLHF. The CDR3 bases are TGTGCCAGCAGTATCCGGGGGACGAGCTCCTATAATTCACCCCTCCACTTT.

This chain connects TRBV30 to TRBJ2-7; no firm D call. The CDR3 spans 12 residues. Trimming pared 1 base from V and 2 bases from J, leaving 6 bases between. Per the germline V gene, CDR1 is GTSNPN and CDR2 is SVGIG (reference sequence). CDR3 sequence reads: CAWSGLAYEQYF. The CDR3 coding sequence is TGTGCCTGGAGTGGTCTGGCCTACGAGCAGTACTTC.

The count of this clone is one. This sample includes further DNA sequences coding for the same CDR3. The V and J genes are TRBV19 and TRBJ2-2; D is unresolved. Per the germline V gene, CDR1 is LNHDA and CDR2 is SQIVND (reference sequence). CDR3 length: 14 amino acids. The germline V and J ends were trimmed by 9 bases and 2 bases, with 13 bases remaining between them. The CDR3 loop reads CASFSDPNTGELFF. The CDR3 DNA reads as TGTGCCAGCTTCTCAGATCCTAACACCGGGGAGCTGTTTTTT.

The V and J genes are TRBV10-3 and TRBJ1-6; D remains unclear. Trimming shortened V by 2 bases and J by 7 bases, and 3 bases separated the two germline ends. Per the germline V gene, CDR1 is ENHRY and CDR2 is SYGVKD. This CDR3 has 12 amino acids. Written as DNA, the CDR3 is TGTGCCATCAGTGAGCAAAATTCACCCCTCCACTTT. Translating gives CAISEQNSPLHF.

This chain links TRBV5-1 with TRBJ2-6; the D call may be TRBD1 or TRBD2 (5 bases each). This CDR3 is built from 16 residues. CDR1 is SGHRS and CDR2 is YFSETQ in the germline V gene. Trimming took off 0 bases at V and 0 bases at J, with 7 bases between the two ends. DNA of the CDR3: TGCGCCAGCAGCTTGGGGGGGAGCTCTGGGGCCAACGTCCTGACTTTC. It encodes CASSLGGSSGANVLTF.

This sequence joins TRBV11-2 and TRBJ1-3; D gene ambiguous. Germline V lookup: CDR1 SGHAT, CDR2 FQNNGV. The CDR3 runs 14 residues. V lost 1 base, J lost 4 bases, and 8 bases lay in between. CDR3 sequence reads: CASSLGRPGNTIYF. DNA for the CDR3: TGTGCCAGCAGCTTAGGCCGCCCGGGAAACACCATATATTTT.

The gene calls are TRBV6-5 and TRBJ1-5; the D gene is possibly TRBD1 (5 bases). Germline lookup yields CDR1 MNHEY and CDR2 SVGAGI. The length of the CDR3 is 14 residues. Trimming left V 6 bases short and J 2 bases short, with 11 bases between. In DNA form, the CDR3 reads TGTGCCAGCAGATCCGACAGAGGCAATCAGCCCCAGCATTTT. Its protein is CASRSDRGNQPQHF.

This clone was seen only once. The chain couples TRBV18 to TRBJ1-1; D might be TRBD1 (5 bases). Germline CDR1 is KGHSH and CDR2 is LQKENI. V lost 2 bases to trimming and J lost 1 base, with 11 bases between them. The CDR3 runs 15 residues. The CDR3 coding sequence is TGTGCCAGCTCACCAGGGACTATATGGAACACTGAAGCTTTCTTT. Amino acids: CASSPGTIWNTEAFF.

The V and J genes are TRBV9 and TRBJ2-7; 10 nucleotides line up with TRBD1. Unmatched junction bases numbered 5, after V lost 1 base and J lost 7 bases. Germline loops: CDR1 SGDLS, CDR2 YYNGEE. CDR3 length: 14 residues. The CDR3 DNA reads TGTGCCAGCAGCGTATCCGGGACAGGGGAAGAGCAGTACTTC. It codes for CASSVSGTGEEQYF.